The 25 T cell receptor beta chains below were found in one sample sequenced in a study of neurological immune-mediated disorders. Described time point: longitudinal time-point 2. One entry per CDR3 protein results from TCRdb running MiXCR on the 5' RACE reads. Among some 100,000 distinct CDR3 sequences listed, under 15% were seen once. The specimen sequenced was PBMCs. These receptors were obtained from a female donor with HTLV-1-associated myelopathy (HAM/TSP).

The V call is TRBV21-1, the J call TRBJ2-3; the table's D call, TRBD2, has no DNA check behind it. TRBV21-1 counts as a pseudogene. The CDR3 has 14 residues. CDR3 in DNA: TGTGCCAGCCCGACTAGTCGGGGGGCAGATACGCAGTATTTT. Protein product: CASPTSRGADTQYF.

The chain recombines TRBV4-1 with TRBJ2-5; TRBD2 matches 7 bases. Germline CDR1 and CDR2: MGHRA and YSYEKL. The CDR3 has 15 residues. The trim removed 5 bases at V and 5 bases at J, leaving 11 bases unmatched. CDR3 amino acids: CASSYLAGWEETQYF. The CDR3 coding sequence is TGCGCCAGCAGCTACTTAGCGGGTTGGGAGGAGACCCAGTACTTC.

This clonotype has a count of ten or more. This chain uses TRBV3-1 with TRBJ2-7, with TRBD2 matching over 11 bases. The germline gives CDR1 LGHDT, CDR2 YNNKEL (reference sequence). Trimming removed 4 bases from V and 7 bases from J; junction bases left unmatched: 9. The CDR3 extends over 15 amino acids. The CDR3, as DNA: TGTGCCAGCAGCCTCTCTAGCGGGGGGCATCGGGAGCAGTACTTC. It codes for CASSLSSGGHREQYF.

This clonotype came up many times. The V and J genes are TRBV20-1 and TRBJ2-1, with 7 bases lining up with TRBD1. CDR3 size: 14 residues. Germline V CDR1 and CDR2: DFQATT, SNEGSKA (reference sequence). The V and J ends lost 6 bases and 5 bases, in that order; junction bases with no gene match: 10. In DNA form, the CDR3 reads TGCAGTGCCAAGGACAGGACGAAGAACAATGAGCAGTTCTTC. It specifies CSAKDRTKNNEQFF.

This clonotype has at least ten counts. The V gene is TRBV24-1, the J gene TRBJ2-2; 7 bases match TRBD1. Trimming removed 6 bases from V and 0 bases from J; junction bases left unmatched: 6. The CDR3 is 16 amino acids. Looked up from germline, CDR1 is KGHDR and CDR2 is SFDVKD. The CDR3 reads CATSQGDRPNTGELFF. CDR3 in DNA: TGTGCCACCAGTCAGGGGGACAGACCGAACACCGGGGAGCTGTTTTTT.

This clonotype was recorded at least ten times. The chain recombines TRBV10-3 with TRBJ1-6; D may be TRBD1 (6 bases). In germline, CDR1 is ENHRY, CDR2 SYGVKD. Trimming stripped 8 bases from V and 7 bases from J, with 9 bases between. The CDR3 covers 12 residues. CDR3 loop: CAIGTHNSPLHF. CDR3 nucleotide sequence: TGTGCCATCGGGACACACAATTCACCCCTCCACTTT.

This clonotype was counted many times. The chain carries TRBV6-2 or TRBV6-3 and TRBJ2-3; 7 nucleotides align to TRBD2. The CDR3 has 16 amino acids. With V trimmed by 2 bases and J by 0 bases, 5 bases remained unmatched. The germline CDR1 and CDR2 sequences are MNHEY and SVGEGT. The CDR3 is CASSYEAGPSTDTQYF. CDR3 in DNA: TGTGCCAGCAGTTACGAAGCGGGGCCGAGCACAGATACGCAGTATTTT.

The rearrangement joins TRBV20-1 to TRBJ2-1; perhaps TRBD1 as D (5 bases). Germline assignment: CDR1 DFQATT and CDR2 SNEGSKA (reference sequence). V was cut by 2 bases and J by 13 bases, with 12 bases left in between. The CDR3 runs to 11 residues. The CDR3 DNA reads TGCAGTGCTAGATCGCAGGGAAAACAGTTCTTC. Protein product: CSARSQGKQFF.

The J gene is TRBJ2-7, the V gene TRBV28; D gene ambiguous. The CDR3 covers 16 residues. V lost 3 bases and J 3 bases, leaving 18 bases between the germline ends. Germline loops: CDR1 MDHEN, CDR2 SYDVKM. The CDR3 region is CASSFGQILEFYEQYF. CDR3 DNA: TGTGCCAGCAGTTTCGGCCAGATCTTAGAATTCTACGAGCAGTACTTC.

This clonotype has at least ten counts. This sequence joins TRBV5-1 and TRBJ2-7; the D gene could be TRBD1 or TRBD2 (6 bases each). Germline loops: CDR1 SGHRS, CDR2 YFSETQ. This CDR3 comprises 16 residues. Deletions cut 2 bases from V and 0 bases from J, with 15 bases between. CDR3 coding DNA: TGCGCCAGCAGCTTCTCCCACAGGGAGGTCTCCTACGAGCAGTACTTC. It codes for CASSFSHREVSYEQYF.

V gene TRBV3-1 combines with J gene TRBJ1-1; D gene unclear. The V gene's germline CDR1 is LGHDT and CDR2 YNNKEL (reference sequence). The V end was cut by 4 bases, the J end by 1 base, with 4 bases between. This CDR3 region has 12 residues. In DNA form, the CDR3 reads TGTGCCAGCAGCCCTAAGAACACTGAAGCTTTCTTT. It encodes CASSPKNTEAFF.

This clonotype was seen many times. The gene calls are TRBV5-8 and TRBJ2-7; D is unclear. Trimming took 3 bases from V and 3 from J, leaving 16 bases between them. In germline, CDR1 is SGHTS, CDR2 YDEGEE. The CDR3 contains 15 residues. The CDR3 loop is CASSSPQMHGYEQYF. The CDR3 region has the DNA TGTGCCAGCAGCTCCCCCCAGATGCACGGCTACGAGCAGTACTTC.

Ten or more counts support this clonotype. Here the CDR3 reads CASSFTGLGGYTF. In DNA, the CDR3 is TGCGCCAGCAGCTTCACAGGGCTTGGCGGCTACACCTTC. This sequence joins TRBV5-1 and TRBJ1-2; weak D call: TRBD1 (6 bases). Germline assignment: CDR1 SGHRS and CDR2 YFSETQ. The CDR3 extends over 13 amino acids. Trimming removed 2 bases from V and 8 bases from J, with 13 bases in between.

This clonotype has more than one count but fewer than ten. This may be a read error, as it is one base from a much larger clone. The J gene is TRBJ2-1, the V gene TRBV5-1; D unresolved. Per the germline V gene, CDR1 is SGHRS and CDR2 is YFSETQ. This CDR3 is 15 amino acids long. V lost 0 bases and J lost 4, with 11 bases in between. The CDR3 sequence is CASSLGQSIYNEQFF. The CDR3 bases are TGCGCCAGCAGCTTGGGCCAGTCCATATACAATGAGCAGTTCTTC.

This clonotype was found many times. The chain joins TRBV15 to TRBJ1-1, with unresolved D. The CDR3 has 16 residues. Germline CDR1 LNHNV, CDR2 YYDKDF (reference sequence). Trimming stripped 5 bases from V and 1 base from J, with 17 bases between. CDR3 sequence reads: CATSPGKNHGNTEAFF. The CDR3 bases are TGTGCCACCAGCCCTGGCAAGAATCACGGGAACACTGAAGCTTTCTTT.

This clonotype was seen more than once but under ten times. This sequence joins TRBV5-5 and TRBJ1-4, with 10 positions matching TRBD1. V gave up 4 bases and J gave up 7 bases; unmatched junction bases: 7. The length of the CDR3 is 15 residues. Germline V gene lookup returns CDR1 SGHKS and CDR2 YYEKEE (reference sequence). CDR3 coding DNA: TGTGCCAGCAGCGCCCCCGGGACAGGGGTTGAAAAACTGTTTTTT. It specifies CASSAPGTGVEKLFF. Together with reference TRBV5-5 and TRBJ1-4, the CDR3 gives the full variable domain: DAGVTQSPTHLIKTRGQQVTLRCSPISGHKSVSWYQQVLGQGPQFIFQYYEKEERGRGNFPDRFSARQFPNYSSELNVNALLLGDSALYLCASSAPGTGVEKLFFGSGTQLSVL.

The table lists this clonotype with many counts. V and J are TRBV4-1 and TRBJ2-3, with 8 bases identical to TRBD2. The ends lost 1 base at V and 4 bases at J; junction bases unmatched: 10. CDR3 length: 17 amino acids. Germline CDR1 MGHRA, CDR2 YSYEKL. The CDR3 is CASSQVRAGAGPDTQYF. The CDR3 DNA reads TGCGCCAGCAGCCAAGTCCGAGCGGGGGCGGGCCCAGATACGCAGTATTTT.

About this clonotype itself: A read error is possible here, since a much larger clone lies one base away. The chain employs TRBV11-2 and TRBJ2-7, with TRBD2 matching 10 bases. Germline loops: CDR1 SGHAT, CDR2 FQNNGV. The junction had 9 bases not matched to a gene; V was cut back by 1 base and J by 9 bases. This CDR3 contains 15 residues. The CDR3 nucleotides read TGTGCCAGCAGCTTAGGTAGCGGGGGGACCCACGGGCAGTACTTC. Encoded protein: CASSLGSGGTHGQYF.

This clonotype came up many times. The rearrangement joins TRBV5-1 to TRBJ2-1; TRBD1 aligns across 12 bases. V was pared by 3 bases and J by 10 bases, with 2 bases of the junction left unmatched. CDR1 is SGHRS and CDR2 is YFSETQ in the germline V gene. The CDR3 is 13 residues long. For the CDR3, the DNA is TGCGCCAGCAGCTGGGGACAGGGGGCAGAGCAGTTCTTC. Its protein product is CASSWGQGAEQFF.

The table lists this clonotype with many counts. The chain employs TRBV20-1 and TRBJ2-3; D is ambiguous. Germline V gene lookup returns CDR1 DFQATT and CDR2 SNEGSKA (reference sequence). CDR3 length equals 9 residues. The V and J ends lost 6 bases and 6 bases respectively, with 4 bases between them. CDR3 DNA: TGCAGTGCAGAGGATACGCAGTATTTT. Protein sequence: CSAEDTQYF.

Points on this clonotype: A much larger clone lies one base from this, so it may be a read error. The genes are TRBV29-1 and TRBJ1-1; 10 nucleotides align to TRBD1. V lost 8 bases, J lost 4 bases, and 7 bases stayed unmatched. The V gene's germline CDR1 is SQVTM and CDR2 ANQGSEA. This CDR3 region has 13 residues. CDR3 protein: CSSQTGGGTEAFF. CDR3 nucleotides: TGCAGCTCCCAGACAGGGGGCGGCACTGAAGCTTTCTTT.

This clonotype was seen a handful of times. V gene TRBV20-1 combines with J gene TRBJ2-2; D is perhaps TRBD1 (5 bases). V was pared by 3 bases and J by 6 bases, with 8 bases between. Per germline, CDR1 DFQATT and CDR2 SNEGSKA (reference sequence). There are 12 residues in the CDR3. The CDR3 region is CSARVRAGELFF. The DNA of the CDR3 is TGCAGTGCTAGGGTCAGGGCCGGGGAGCTGTTTTTT.

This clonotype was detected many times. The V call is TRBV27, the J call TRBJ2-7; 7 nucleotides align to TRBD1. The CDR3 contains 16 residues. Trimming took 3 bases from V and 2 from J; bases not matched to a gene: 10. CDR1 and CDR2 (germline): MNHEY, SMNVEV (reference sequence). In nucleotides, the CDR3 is TGTGCCAGCAGTTTTAACAGGGGAGTTGGAGCCTACGAGCAGTACTTC. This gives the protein CASSFNRGVGAYEQYF.

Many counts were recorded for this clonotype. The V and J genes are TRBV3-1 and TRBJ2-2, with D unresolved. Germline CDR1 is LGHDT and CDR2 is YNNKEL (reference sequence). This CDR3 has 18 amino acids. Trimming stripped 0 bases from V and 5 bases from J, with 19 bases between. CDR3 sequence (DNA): TGTGCCAGCAGCCAAGAGGACCTGGGTCAGCCTTATACCGGGGAGCTGTTTTTT. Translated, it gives CASSQEDLGQPYTGELFF.

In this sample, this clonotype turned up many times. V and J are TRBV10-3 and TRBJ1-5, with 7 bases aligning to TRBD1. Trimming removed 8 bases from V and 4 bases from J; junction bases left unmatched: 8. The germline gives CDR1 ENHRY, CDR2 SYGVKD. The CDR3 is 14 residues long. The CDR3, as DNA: TGTGCCATCTCTCGACAGGGCTGGAATCAGCCCCAGCATTTT. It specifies CAISRQGWNQPQHF.